This T cell receptor (beta chain) originates from a study of technical replicates of blood from a few donors. This table comes from immunoSEQ multiplex PCR, and its TCRdb copy is limited to in-frame clones, with some not included. The sample gives 70,000 to 85,000 clones, 90% to 95% of which show up once; about 0.27% is in the top ten. The CDR3 sequence is 17 residues long. Germline CDR1 reads SEHNR; CDR2 reads FQNEAQ (reference sequence). Trimming pared 5 bases from V and 2 bases from J, leaving 22 bases between. The material sequenced was T cells isolated from PBMCs. The V gene is TRBV7-9, the J gene TRBJ2-7, with a possible D match to TRBD2 (6 bases). The clonotype comes from a human donor in good health. The CDR3 loop is CASSTLEDSGYAYEQYF. CDR3 in DNA: TGTGCCAGCAGCACATTAGAGGATAGCGGTTATGCCTACGAGCAGTACTTC.